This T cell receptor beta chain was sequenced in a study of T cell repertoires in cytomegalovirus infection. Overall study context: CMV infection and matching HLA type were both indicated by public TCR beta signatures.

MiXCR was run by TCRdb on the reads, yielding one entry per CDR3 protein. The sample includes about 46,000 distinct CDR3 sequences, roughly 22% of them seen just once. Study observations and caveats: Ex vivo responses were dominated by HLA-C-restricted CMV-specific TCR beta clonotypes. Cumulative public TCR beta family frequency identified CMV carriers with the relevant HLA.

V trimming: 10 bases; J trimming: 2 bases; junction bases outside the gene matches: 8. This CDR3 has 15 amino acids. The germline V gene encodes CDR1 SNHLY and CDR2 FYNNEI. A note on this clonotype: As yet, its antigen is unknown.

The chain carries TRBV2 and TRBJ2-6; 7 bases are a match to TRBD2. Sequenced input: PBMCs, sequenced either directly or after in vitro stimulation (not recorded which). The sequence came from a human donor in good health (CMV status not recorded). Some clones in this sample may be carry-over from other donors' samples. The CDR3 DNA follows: TGTGCCACCATGGGAGGGGAGACTGGGGCCAACGTCCTGACTTTC. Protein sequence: CATMGGETGANVLTF.